A selection of T cell receptor beta chains follows, all from one sample in a study of T cells in Graves' hyperthyroidism and ophthalmopathy. TCRdb re-called the multiplex PCR reads with MiXCR, one entry per CDR3 protein. The sample includes some 440,000 distinct CDR3 sequences, 15% to 18% of them seen just once. The sequenced sample consisted of blood. Source of these receptors: a young woman with Graves' hyperthyroidism. Both conserved end residues are part of each CDR3.

TRBV11-3	TRBJ1-6	CASSLGQVGSPLHF
TRBV7-6	TRBJ2-1	CASSFIQGAWNEQFF
TRBV7-2	TRBJ2-7	CASSLGGLLITEQYF
TRBV5-1	TRBJ2-1	CASSKDRSTYNEQFF
TRBV20-1	TRBJ1-1	CSARESAGYPEAFF
TRBV7-2	TRBJ2-7	CASSLAWTGAYEQYF
TRBV3-1	TRBJ1-6	CASSRGDLSDSPLHF
TRBV29-1	TRBJ1-1	CSVVTGVAEAFF
TRBV20-1	TRBJ1-2	CSASQGQLDRTNYGYTF
TRBV29-1	TRBJ2-5	CSALQGTETQYF
TRBV20-1	TRBJ2-2	CSARPAPGRAVTGELFF
TRBV20-1	TRBJ2-3	CSARGRLAGDTQYF
TRBV6-1	TRBJ2-1	CASSLQGHEQFF
TRBV19	TRBJ2-3	CASSRAGGPRDTQYF
TRBV7-2	TRBJ1-1	CASSFAAKSSEAFF
TRBV5-8	TRBJ2-5	CASSQGQEGLQETQYF
TRBV19	TRBJ1-1	CASRPLPNTEAFF
TRBV5-5	TRBJ2-1	CASSSIQGGYNEQFF
TRBV2	TRBJ2-1	CASSRLKREGHNEQFF
TRBV7-3	TRBJ2-2	CASSFGTGTGELFF
TRBV28	TRBJ2-2	CASRGGKNTGGLFF
TRBV2	TRBJ1-5	CASSVEADPSQPQHF
TRBV20-1	TRBJ1-5	CSAPGQGINQPQHF
TRBV6-2/TRBV6-3	TRBJ2-7	CASRRDSFYEQYF
TRBV12-3/TRBV12-4	TRBJ1-1	CASRLQGANTEAFF
TRBV27	TRBJ2-1	CASSLRLAGSRENEQFF
TRBV7-8	TRBJ2-1	CASSFKIGGQGSSYNEQFF
TRBV7-9	TRBJ1-1	CASSSTVGAEAFF
TRBV6-2/TRBV6-3	TRBJ1-5	CASTLGGGPQHF